The source of this TCR beta chain is a study of control samples from healthy donors and cancer patients. CDR1 is SGDLS, CDR2 YYNGEE, per germline. Trimming left V 3 bases short and J 0 bases short, with 10 bases between. The CDR3 loop spans 15 amino acids. The repertoire was sequenced with immunoSEQ multiplex PCR; TCRdb's copy has only in-frame clones and lacks some. The sample has more than 85,000 clones; around nine tenths are singletons. The V and J genes are TRBV9 and TRBJ1-3; possible D gene TRBD1, 5 bases. The receptor was derived from a woman aged 55-70 years with lung cancer. Sequencing used PBMCs. CDR3 loop: CASSDGTPSGNTIYF. Written as DNA, the CDR3 is TGTGCCAGCAGCGACGGGACCCCCTCTGGAAACACCATATATTTT.